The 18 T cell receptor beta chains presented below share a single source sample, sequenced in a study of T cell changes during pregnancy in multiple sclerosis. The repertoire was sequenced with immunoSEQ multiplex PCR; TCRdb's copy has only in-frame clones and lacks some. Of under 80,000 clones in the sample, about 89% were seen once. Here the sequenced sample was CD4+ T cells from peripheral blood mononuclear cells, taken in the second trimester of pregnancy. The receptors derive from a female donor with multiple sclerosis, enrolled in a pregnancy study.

The CDR3 here is CASSIAGGNQPQHF. The CDR3 DNA reads as TGTGCCAGTAGTATCGCAGGGGGCAATCAGCCCCAGCATTTT. The chain couples TRBV19 to TRBJ1-5; D might be TRBD1 (6 bases). Trimming pared 3 bases from V and 2 bases from J, leaving 8 bases between. In germline, CDR1 is LNHDA, CDR2 SQIVND (reference sequence). The CDR3 runs to 14 residues.

The CDR3 nucleotides are TGTGCCAGCATAGGCCTGCGGGGCTCTGGGGCCAACGTCCTGACTTTC. Translated, it gives CASIGLRGSGANVLTF. The chain couples TRBV28 to TRBJ2-6, with a possible D match to TRBD2 (6 bases). This CDR3 contains 16 residues. V was cut by 7 bases and J by 0 bases, with 13 bases left in between. CDR1 MDHEN and CDR2 SYDVKM come from the germline V gene.

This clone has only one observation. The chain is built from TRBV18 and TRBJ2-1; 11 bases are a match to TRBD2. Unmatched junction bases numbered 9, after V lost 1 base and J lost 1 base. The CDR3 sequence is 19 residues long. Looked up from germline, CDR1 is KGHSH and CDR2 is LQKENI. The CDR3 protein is CASSPRTLAGVGSYNEQFF. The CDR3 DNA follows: TGTGCCAGCTCACCACGAACACTAGCGGGAGTGGGATCCTACAATGAGCAGTTCTTC. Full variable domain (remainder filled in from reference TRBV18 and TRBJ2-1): NAGVMQNPRHLVRRRGQEARLRCSPMKGHSHVYWYRQLPEEGLKFMVYLQKENIIDESGMPKERFSAEFPKEGPSILRIQQVVRGDSAAYFCASSPRTLAGVGSYNEQFFGPGTRLTVL.

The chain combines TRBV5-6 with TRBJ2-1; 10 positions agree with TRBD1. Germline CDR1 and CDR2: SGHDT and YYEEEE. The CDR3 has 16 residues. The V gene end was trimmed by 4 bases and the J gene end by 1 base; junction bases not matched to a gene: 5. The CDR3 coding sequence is TGTGCCAGCAGCGTACCGGGACAGGGGTCCTACAATGAGCAGTTCTTC. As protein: CASSVPGQGSYNEQFF.

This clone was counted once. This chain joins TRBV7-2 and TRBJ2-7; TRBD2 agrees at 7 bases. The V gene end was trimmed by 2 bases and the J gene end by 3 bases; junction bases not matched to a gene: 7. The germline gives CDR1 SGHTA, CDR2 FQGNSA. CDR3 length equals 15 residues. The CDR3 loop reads CASSLTSVLNYEQYF. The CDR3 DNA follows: TGTGCCAGCAGCTTAACTAGCGTTCTAAACTACGAGCAGTACTTC.

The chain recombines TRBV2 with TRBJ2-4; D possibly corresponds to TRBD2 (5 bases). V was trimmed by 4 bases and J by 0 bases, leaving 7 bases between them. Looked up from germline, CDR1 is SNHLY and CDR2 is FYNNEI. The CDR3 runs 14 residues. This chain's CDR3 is CASSGGLAKNIQYF. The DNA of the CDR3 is TGTGCCAGCAGTGGAGGGCTAGCCAAAAACATTCAGTACTTC.

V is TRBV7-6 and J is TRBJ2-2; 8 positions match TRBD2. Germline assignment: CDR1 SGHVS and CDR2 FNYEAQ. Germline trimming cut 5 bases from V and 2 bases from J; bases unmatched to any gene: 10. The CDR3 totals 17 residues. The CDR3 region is CASSPRPGTRNTGELFF. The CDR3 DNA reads TGTGCCAGCAGCCCAAGGCCCGGGACTAGAAACACCGGGGAGCTGTTTTTT.

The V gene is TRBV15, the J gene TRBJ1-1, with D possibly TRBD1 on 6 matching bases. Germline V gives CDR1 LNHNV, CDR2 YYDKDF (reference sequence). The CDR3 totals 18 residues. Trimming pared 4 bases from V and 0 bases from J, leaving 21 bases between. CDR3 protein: CATSIRGQPGALNTEAFF. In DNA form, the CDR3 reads TGTGCCACCAGCATAAGAGGTCAGCCAGGGGCGTTGAACACTGAAGCTTTCTTT.

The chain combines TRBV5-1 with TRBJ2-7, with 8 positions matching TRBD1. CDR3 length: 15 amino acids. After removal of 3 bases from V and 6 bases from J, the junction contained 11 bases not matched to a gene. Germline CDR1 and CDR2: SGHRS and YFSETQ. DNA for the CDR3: TGCGCCAGCAGCTATGGCCCGGGACAGGTATTCGAGCAGTACTTC. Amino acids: CASSYGPGQVFEQYF.

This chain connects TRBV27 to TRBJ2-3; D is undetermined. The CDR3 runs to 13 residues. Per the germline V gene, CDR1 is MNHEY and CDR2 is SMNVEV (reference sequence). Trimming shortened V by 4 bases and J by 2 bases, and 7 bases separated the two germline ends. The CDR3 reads CASSSRITDTQYF. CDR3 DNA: TGTGCCAGCAGTTCCAGGATCACAGATACGCAGTATTTT.

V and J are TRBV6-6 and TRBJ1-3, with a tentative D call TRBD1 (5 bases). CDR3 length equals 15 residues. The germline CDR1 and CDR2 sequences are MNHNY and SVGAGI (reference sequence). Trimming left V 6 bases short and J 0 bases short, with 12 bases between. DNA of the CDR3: TGTGCCAGCAGGGCCCAGGGTCCCTCTGGAAACACCATATATTTT. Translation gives CASRAQGPSGNTIYF.

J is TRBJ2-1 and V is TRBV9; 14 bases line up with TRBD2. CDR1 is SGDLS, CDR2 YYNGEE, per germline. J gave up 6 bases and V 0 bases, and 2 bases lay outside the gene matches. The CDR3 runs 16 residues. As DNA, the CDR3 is TGTGCCAGCAGCGTAGGGGGGACTAGCGGGGGCAATGAGCAGTTCTTC. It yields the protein CASSVGGTSGGNEQFF.

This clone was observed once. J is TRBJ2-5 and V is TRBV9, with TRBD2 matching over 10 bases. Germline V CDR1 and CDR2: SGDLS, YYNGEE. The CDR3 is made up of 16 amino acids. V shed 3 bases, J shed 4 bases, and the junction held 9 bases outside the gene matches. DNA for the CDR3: TGTGCCAGCAGCGCCCTAGCGGGAGAGGGGGGAGAGACCCAGTACTTC. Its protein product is CASSALAGEGGETQYF.

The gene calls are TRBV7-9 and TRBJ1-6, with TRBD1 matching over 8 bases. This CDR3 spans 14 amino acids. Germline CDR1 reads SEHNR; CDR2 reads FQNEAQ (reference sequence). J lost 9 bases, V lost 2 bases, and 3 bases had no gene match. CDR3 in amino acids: CASSLQGAGSPLHF. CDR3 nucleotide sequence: TGTGCCAGCAGCTTACAGGGGGCAGGTTCACCCCTCCACTTT.

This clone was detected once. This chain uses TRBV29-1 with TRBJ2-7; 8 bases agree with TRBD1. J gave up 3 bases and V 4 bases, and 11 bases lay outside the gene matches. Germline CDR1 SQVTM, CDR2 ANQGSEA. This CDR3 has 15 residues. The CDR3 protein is CSVAEDRVGSYEQYF. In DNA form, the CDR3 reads TGCAGCGTTGCGGAGGACAGGGTGGGTAGCTACGAGCAGTACTTC.

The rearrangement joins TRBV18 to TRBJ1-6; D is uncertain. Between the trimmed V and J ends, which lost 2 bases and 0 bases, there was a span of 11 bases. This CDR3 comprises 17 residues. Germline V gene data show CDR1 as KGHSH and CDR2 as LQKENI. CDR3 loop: CASSPKFTSSYNSPLHF. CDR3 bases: TGTGCCAGCTCACCAAAATTTACAAGCTCCTATAATTCACCCCTCCACTTT.

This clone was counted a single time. In DNA, the CDR3 is TGTGCCAGCAGCTTAGATCTAGGCGGCCGCTACGAGCAGTACTTC. This gives the protein CASSLDLGGRYEQYF. This chain links TRBV11-2 with TRBJ2-7; D gene unclear. Trimming took off 0 bases at V and 3 bases at J, with 12 bases between the two ends. Germline CDR1 SGHAT, CDR2 FQNNGV. This CDR3 region has 15 residues.

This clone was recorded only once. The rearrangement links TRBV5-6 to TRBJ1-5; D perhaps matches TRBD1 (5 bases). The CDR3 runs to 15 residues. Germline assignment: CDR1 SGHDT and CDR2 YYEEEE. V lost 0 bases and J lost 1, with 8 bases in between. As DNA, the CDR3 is TGTGCCAGCAGCTTGGTAGGGGCCAGCAATCAGCCCCAGCATTTT. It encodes CASSLVGASNQPQHF.